This TCR beta chain was sequenced in a study of CD8 T cells in Susac syndrome. Study results and limitations: Individuals included in the TCR sequencing and HLA analysis were acknowledged by the study to be relatively few in number.

RNA totalling roughly 0.45 to 1 ug underwent reverse transcription with random hexamers. Each CDR3 protein is one row after TCRdb ran MiXCR on the immunoSEQ multiplex PCR reads. The table includes approximately 75,000 distinct CDR3 sequences, more than 85% detected once. Worth noting for this clonotype: Its target is not known.

Material for sequencing was CD8+ T cells from PBMCs. The origin of this receptor is a human donor in good health.

In DNA form, the CDR3 reads TGCAGTGCTAGATCACTAGCGGGGGGGCAAGAGACCCAGTACTTC. Amino acids: CSARSLAGGQETQYF. This chain joins TRBV20-1 and TRBJ2-5; 13 nucleotides line up with TRBD2. V gave up 2 bases and J gave up 2 bases; unmatched junction bases: 2. Germline V gene data show CDR1 as DFQATT and CDR2 as SNEGSKA (reference sequence). The CDR3 loop spans 15 amino acids.